The source of this TCR beta chain is a study of molecular identifiers for immune sequencing clone quantification. V trimming: 5 bases; J trimming: 3 bases; junction bases outside the gene matches: 8. The CDR3 is 15 residues long. Germline values: CDR1 SGDLS, CDR2 YYNGEE. Many counts were recorded for this clonotype. TCRdb re-analysed the PCR reads in MiXCR, keeping a single row per CDR3 protein. The sample consists of about 640,000 distinct CDR3 sequences, 15% to 20% of them appearing once. Sequenced material: naive CD8+ T cells from blood, with Jurkat cell RNA spiked in. Noted subset: FACS-sorted CD8+CD4-CCR7+CD45RA+ naive T cells. The receptor comes from a human donor in good health. Some libraries in this study had Jurkat cell RNA spiked in. The V call is TRBV9, the J call TRBJ2-7; TRBD1 agrees at 10 bases. CDR3 nucleotide sequence: TGTGCCAGCAGTCATACCGGGACAGGGGACTACGAGCAGTACTTC. This translates into CASSHTGTGDYEQYF.